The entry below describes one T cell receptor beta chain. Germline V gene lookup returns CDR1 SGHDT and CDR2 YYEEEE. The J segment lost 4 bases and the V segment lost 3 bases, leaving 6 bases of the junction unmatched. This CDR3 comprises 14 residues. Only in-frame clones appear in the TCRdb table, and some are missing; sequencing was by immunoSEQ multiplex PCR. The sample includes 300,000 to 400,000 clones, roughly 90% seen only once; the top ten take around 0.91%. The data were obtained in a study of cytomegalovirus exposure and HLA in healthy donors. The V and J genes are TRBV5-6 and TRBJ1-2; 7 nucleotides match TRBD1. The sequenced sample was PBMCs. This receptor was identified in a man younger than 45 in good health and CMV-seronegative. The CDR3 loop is CASSYSTGTYGYTF. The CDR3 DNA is TGTGCCAGCAGCTACTCGACAGGGACCTATGGCTACACCTTC. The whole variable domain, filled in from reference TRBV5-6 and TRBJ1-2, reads DAGVTQSPTHLIKTRGQQVTLRCSPKSGHDTVSWYQQALGQGPQFIFQYYEEEERQRGNFPDRFSGHQFPNYSSELNVNALLLGDSALYLCASSYSTGTYGYTFGSGTRLTVV.